The 17 T cell receptor beta chains reported below all come from one sample, sequenced in a study of identical twins. TCRdb independently ran MiXCR on the 5' RACE reads; one entry per CDR3 protein. The table shows about 470,000 distinct CDR3 sequences, with roughly 26% occurring only once. The same sample was also used in a study of T cells expressing NK-cell markers.

The sample consisted of CD4+ T cells sorted from blood. The receptor set was obtained from a woman between 18 and 29 years old in good health.

This chain connects TRBV7-2 to TRBJ2-1, with TRBD2 matching 11 bases. Per the germline V gene, CDR1 is SGHTA and CDR2 is FQGNSA. The CDR3 contains 16 residues. Unmatched junction bases numbered 6, after V lost 5 bases and J lost 3 bases. The CDR3 DNA reads TGTGCCAGCAGCCGAACCGGGACTAGCGGCTACAATGAGCAGTTCTTC. This translates into CASSRTGTSGYNEQFF.

The chain links TRBV10-3 to TRBJ1-5; tentative D call: TRBD1 (6 bases). Germline V CDR1 and CDR2: ENHRY, SYGVKD. CDR3 size: 14 residues. The germline V and J ends were trimmed by 7 bases and 4 bases, with 14 bases remaining between them. The CDR3 DNA follows: TGTGCCATCAAAGGGGCAGGGGCGAATCAGCCCCAGCATTTT. It specifies CAIKGAGANQPQHF.

In its sample, this clonotype was seen a few times. In DNA form, the CDR3 reads TGCAGCTTCTTCGGACAGGGGAGGGGCACAGATACGCAGTATTTT. Translating gives CSFFGQGRGTDTQYF. The gene calls are TRBV29-1 and TRBJ2-3; 9 nucleotides line up with TRBD1. Trimming took 8 bases from V and 1 from J; bases not matched to a gene: 10. Germline V gives CDR1 SQVTM, CDR2 ANQGSEA. This CDR3 is 15 amino acids long.

V and J are TRBV7-9 and TRBJ2-1; either TRBD1 or TRBD2 may fit D (5 bases each). Looked up from germline, CDR1 is SEHNR and CDR2 is FQNEAQ (reference sequence). This CDR3 spans 14 amino acids. V lost 1 base and J lost 7, with 11 bases in between. CDR3 amino acids: CASSLVGTQNEQFF. In DNA, the CDR3 is TGTGCCAGCAGCTTAGTGGGGACCCAAAATGAGCAGTTCTTC.

V and J are TRBV29-1 and TRBJ2-5, with 9 bases identical to TRBD2. Germline CDR1 and CDR2: SQVTM and ANQGSEA. After removal of 4 bases from V and 1 base from J, the junction contained 7 bases not matched to a gene. The CDR3 runs to 15 residues. CDR3 amino acids: CSVGGDSGGQETQYF. The CDR3 DNA is TGCAGCGTTGGCGGTGATAGCGGGGGCCAAGAGACCCAGTACTTC.

The chain is built from TRBV12-3 or TRBV12-4 and TRBJ2-4; D gene unclear. This CDR3 contains 13 residues. Trimming removed 3 bases at V and 5 bases at J, with 8 bases between. CDR3 sequence: CASSFQWENIQYF. CDR3 coding DNA: TGTGCCAGCAGTTTCCAGTGGGAAAACATTCAGTACTTC.

The chain combines TRBV6-5 with TRBJ2-3; no definite D call. This CDR3 is 15 amino acids long. CDR1 and CDR2 from the germline V gene are MNHEY and SVGAGI. Trimming removed 5 bases at V and 2 bases at J, with 14 bases between. Here the CDR3 reads CASSNLPTHTDTQYF. Written as DNA, the CDR3 is TGTGCCAGCAGTAACCTTCCCACCCACACAGATACGCAGTATTTT.

The sample holds a few counts of this clonotype. The rearrangement joins TRBV5-1 to TRBJ2-7, with D tentatively TRBD2 (6 bases). V lost 4 bases, J lost 1 base, and 18 bases lay in between. The CDR3 sequence is 16 residues long. In germline, CDR1 is SGHRS, CDR2 YFSETQ. CDR3 sequence (DNA): TGCGCCAGCAGCCCCATATGGGGCGGGGTGTCCTACGAGCAGTACTTC. It encodes CASSPIWGGVSYEQYF.

There are a few counts of this clonotype. V gene TRBV6-2 or TRBV6-3 combines with J gene TRBJ1-5; possibly TRBD1 for D (6 bases). The V end lost 4 bases, the J end lost 7 bases, and 14 bases lay between the germline ends. CDR1 and CDR2 (germline): MNHEY, SVGEGT. This CDR3 has 14 residues. The CDR3 loop is CASSSEGGRQPQHF. CDR3 DNA: TGTGCCAGCAGTTCCGAGGGGGGCCGACAGCCCCAGCATTTT.

Remarks on this clonotype: At one of its ends the junction is not consistent with the germline gene, which may arise from a read error. The chain links TRBV12-3 or TRBV12-4 to TRBJ2-2, with TRBD1 matching over 7 bases. The length of the CDR3 is 12 residues. CDR3 nucleotide sequence: TGTGCCAGCACCGCGCCTCCGAGGGGGCTGTATTTT. Translating gives CASTAPPRGLYF.

The chain recombines TRBV4-3 with TRBJ2-7; a possible D gene is TRBD2 (6 bases). CDR1 is LGHNA, CDR2 YSLEER, per germline. V lost 1 base and J lost 5, with 24 bases in between. CDR3 length equals 18 residues. The CDR3 spells CASSQGPVVYGSTDEQYF. In DNA, the CDR3 is TGCGCCAGCAGCCAAGGCCCCGTTGTGTACGGGAGTACCGACGAGCAGTACTTC.

This clonotype was picked up a small number of times. The V call is TRBV12-3 or TRBV12-4, the J call TRBJ2-1; D tentatively reads TRBD1 or TRBD2 (5 bases each). This CDR3 comprises 16 residues. Trimming removed 7 bases at V and 1 base at J, with 17 bases between. As DNA, the CDR3 is TGTGCCAGCACCTCACGCCGGGGCTGGTCCTACAATGAGCAGTTCTTC. The encoded protein is CASTSRRGWSYNEQFF.

The gene calls are TRBV9 and TRBJ2-2; D is tentatively TRBD1 or TRBD2 (5 bases each). CDR1 and CDR2 from the germline V gene are SGDLS and YYNGEE. V was trimmed by 4 bases and J by 1 base, leaving 14 bases between them. The CDR3 runs 16 residues. CDR3 protein: CASSPHGALNTGELFF. CDR3 nucleotide sequence: TGTGCCAGCAGCCCCCACGGGGCTCTGAACACCGGGGAGCTGTTTTTT.

This chain connects TRBV10-3 to TRBJ1-1; a possible D gene is TRBD1 (5 bases). The CDR3 spans 16 residues. Trimming left V 0 bases short and J 1 base short, with 12 bases between. The germline V gene encodes CDR1 ENHRY and CDR2 SYGVKD. The CDR3 loop reads CAISESSGRGNTEAFF. The CDR3 DNA reads TGTGCCATCAGTGAGTCGTCAGGGAGGGGGAACACTGAAGCTTTCTTT.

Here the CDR3 reads CASRPGLAGASSYNEQFF. The DNA of the CDR3 is TGTGCCAGCAGACCCGGACTAGCGGGGGCCAGCTCCTACAATGAGCAGTTCTTC. The gene calls are TRBV12-3 or TRBV12-4 and TRBJ2-1, with 13 nucleotides matching TRBD2. The ends lost 6 bases at V and 0 bases at J; junction bases unmatched: 8. The CDR3 sequence is 18 residues long.

This rearrangement joins TRBV6-5 to TRBJ1-1; D is unclear. The CDR3 contains 16 residues. The germline CDR1 and CDR2 sequences are MNHEY and SVGAGI. V lost 0 bases and J lost 1, with 12 bases in between. CDR3 coding DNA: TGTGCCAGCAGTTACTCGAATGGGGTAGGGAACACTGAAGCTTTCTTT. Protein sequence: CASSYSNGVGNTEAFF.

V usage is TRBV4-3 and J usage is TRBJ2-7, with TRBD2 matching 7 bases. Germline lookup yields CDR1 LGHNA and CDR2 YSLEER. V was pared by 7 bases and J by 2 bases, with 11 bases of the junction left unmatched. This CDR3 has 15 amino acids. CDR3: CASTPSRLAAYEQYF. For the CDR3, the DNA is TGCGCCAGCACCCCAAGTCGGCTAGCGGCCTACGAGCAGTACTTC.